This is a list of T cell receptor beta chains from one sample in a study of CD8 T cells in Susac syndrome. TCRdb independently ran MiXCR on the immunoSEQ multiplex PCR reads; one entry per CDR3 protein. The table shows 150,000 to 200,000 distinct CDR3 sequences, with around 94% occurring only once. Sequencing used CD4+ T cells from PBMCs. These receptors all stem from a human donor with multiple sclerosis. Both conserved end residues are part of each CDR3. The D gene is left open where the match is weak.

j_call: TRBJ2-7; d_call: TRBD2; v_call: TRBV7-2; cdr3_aa: CASSLVAGGSYEQYF; cdr3_nt: TGTGCCAGCAGCTTAGTAGCGGGAGGCTCCTACGAGCAGTACTTC
j_call: TRBJ1-5; d_call: .; v_call: TRBV30; cdr3_aa: CACGVQPQHF; cdr3_nt: TGTGCCTGCGGGGTACAGCCCCAGCATTTT
j_call: TRBJ1-1; d_call: .; v_call: TRBV18; cdr3_aa: CASSPYRDNTEAFF; cdr3_nt: TGTGCCAGCTCACCGTACAGGGACAACACTGAAGCTTTCTTT
j_call: TRBJ1-1; d_call: .; v_call: TRBV20-1; cdr3_aa: CSARGRGFAEAFF; cdr3_nt: TGCAGTGCTAGGGGGCGGGGGTTCGCTGAAGCTTTCTTT
j_call: TRBJ2-7; d_call: .; v_call: TRBV30; cdr3_aa: CAWKSGWSSYEQYF; cdr3_nt: TGTGCCTGGAAGTCGGGTTGGAGCTCCTACGAGCAGTACTTC
j_call: TRBJ1-1; d_call: .; v_call: TRBV5-6; cdr3_aa: CASSASISSNTEAFF; cdr3_nt: TGTGCCAGCAGCGCCTCAATCAGCTCAAACACTGAAGCTTTCTTT
j_call: TRBJ1-5; d_call: .; v_call: TRBV20-1; cdr3_aa: CSARRGSPNQPQHF; cdr3_nt: TGCAGTGCTAGACGTGGCTCTCCTAATCAGCCCCAGCATTTT
j_call: TRBJ2-1; d_call: .; v_call: TRBV2; cdr3_aa: CASSEVGEQFF; cdr3_nt: TGTGCCAGCAGTGAAGTGGGGGAGCAGTTCTTC
j_call: TRBJ2-5; d_call: .; v_call: TRBV6-1; cdr3_aa: CASSDQHIQETQYF; cdr3_nt: TGTGCCAGCAGTGACCAACACATCCAAGAGACCCAGTACTTC
j_call: TRBJ1-4; d_call: TRBD1; v_call: TRBV4-3; cdr3_aa: CASSQAVGHHGQGANEKLFF; cdr3_nt: TGCGCCAGCAGCCAAGCCGTGGGACACCACGGACAGGGGGCTAATGAAAAACTGTTTTTT
j_call: TRBJ1-4; d_call: TRBD1; v_call: TRBV7-2; cdr3_aa: CASSSTGTGREKLFF; cdr3_nt: TGTGCCAGCAGCTCCACCGGGACAGGGAGGGAAAAACTGTTTTTT
j_call: TRBJ2-1; d_call: .; v_call: TRBV5-6; cdr3_aa: CASSPWETGNNEQFF; cdr3_nt: TGTGCCAGCAGCCCCTGGGAGACTGGAAACAATGAGCAGTTCTTC
j_call: TRBJ2-7; d_call: .; v_call: TRBV6-9; cdr3_aa: CASTEAWTVRYNQYF; cdr3_nt: TGTGCCAGCACCGAAGCCTGGACAGTAAGGTACAATCAGTACTTC
j_call: TRBJ2-3; d_call: .; v_call: TRBV29-1; cdr3_aa: CSVIIADTQYF; cdr3_nt: TGCAGCGTTATTATCGCGGATACGCAGTATTTT
j_call: TRBJ2-7; d_call: TRBD2; v_call: TRBV20-1; cdr3_aa: CSARRTSGSNEQYF; cdr3_nt: TGCAGTGCTAGAAGGACTAGCGGGAGTAACGAGCAGTACTTC